The sequence of this TCR beta chain was determined in a study of cytomegalovirus exposure and HLA in healthy donors. Whole-study findings and limits: Looking again later, the authors saw that most CMV-associated TCR beta chains seemed HLA-restricted.

The CDR3 extends over 17 amino acids. From germline, CDR1 is MNHNS and CDR2 SASEGT. Germline trimming cut 0 bases from V and 2 bases from J; bases unmatched to any gene: 8. PCR was performed using 60 Vbeta and 13 Jbeta primers. The data were produced by immunoSEQ multiplex PCR, yet TCRdb's version contains in-frame clones alone and is incomplete. The table lists 100,000 to 150,000 clones, over 65% of them singletons. This clone was observed once. Antigen: not known. The receptor was derived from a man aged 18 to 29 in good health and CMV-seropositive. The sequenced sample consisted of PBMCs. V usage is TRBV6-1 and J usage is TRBJ2-3; 7 nucleotides align to TRBD1. CDR3 DNA sequence: TGTGCCAGCAGTGAAGCTGGACAGGTTTTCCTCACAGATACGCAGTATTTT. Protein sequence: CASSEAGQVFLTDTQYF.